This TCR beta chain was captured by sequencing in a study of T-cell reconstitution after alpha-beta-depleted transplantation in children. This clonotype was found many times. Preparation of the TCRbeta library used unique molecular identifiers. TCRdb re-analysed the PCR reads in MiXCR, keeping a single row per CDR3 protein. The sample carries more than 200,000 distinct CDR3 sequences, more than 7.5% recorded once. The receptor's source is a human donor who donated a stem cell graft to a child with SCID. The sample here was PBMCs from the stem cell graft donor, taken from the stem cell graft.

This CDR3 reads CASSNEDGTEAFF. DNA for the CDR3: TGTGCCAGCAGTAATGAGGACGGCACTGAAGCTTTCTTT. V is TRBV6-1 and J is TRBJ1-1; D gene ambiguous. V lost 5 bases and J 4 bases, leaving 11 bases between the germline ends. The CDR3 consists of 13 residues. Germline V gene data show CDR1 as MNHNS and CDR2 as SASEGT.